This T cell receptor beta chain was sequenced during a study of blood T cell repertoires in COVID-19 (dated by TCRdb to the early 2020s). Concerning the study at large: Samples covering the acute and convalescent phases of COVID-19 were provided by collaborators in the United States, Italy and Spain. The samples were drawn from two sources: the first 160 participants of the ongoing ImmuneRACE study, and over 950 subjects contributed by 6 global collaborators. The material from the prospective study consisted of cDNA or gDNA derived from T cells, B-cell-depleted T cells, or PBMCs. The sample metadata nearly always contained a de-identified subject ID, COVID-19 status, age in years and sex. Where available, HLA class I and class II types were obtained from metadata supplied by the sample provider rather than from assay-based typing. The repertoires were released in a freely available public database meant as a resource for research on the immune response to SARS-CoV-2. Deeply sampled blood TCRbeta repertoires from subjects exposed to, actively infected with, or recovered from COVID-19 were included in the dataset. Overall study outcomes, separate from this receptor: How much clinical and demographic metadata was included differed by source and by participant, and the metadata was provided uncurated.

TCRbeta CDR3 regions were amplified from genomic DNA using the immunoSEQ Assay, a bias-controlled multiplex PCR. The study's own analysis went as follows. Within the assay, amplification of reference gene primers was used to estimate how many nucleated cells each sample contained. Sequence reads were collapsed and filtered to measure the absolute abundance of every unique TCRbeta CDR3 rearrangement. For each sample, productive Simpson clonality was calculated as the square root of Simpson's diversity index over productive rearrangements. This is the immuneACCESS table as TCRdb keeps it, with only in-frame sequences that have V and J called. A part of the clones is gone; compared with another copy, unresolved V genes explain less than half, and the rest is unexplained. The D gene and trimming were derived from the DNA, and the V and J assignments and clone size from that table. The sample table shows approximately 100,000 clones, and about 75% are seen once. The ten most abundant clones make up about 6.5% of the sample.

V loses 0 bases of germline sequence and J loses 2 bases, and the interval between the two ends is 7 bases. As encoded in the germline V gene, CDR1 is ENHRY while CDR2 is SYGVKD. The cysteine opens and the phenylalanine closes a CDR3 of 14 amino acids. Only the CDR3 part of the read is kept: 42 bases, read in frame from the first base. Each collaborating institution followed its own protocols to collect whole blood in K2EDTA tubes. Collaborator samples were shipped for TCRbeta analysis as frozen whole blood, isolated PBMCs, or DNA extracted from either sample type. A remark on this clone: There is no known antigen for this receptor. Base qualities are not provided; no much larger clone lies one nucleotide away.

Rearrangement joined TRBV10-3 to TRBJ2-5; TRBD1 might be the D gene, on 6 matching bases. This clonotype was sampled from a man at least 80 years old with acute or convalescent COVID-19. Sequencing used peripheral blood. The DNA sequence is TGTGCCATCAGTGAGTCCGGACAGCAAGAGACCCAGTACTTC. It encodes CAISESGQQETQYF.